This T cell receptor beta chain appears in the sequencing data of a study of Ad26.COV2.S vaccination and SARS-CoV-2 variants. Overall study context: Participant was drawn from the COV1001 Ad26.COV2.S trial arm. The vaccine Ad26.COV2.S was put into the muscle once, or twice with 56 days between. Study-wide points: Whether participants received vaccine or placebo, their non-spike TCR breadth was similar.

Germline V gene sequence: CDR1 SGHVS, CDR2 FQNEAQ. The V gene lost 5 bases and the J gene lost 4 bases, with 15 bases spanning the gap. CDR3 length: 15 residues. Comment on this clone: Its antigen is unknown.

Treatment specified: roughly 18 received Ad26.COV2.S at low or high dose, single or two shots; roughly five received placebo; per-sample allocation not given. Sampling happened 63 days after the first vaccine or placebo injection. TCRdb's table, derived via immunoSEQ multiplex PCR, lists solely in-frame clones and lacks some. The table has hundreds of thousands of clones, about 89% seen once. This TCR derives from a person between 18 and 65 years old who received the Ad26.COV2.S COVID-19 vaccine or a placebo. Sample: peripheral blood, taken in a trial of Ad26.COV2.S vaccine versus placebo. This chain connects TRBV7-8 to TRBJ2-1; maybe TRBD2 (5 bases). CDR3 nucleotide sequence: TGTGCCAGCAGCACAGCTCGTCAGCGGTACAATGAGCAGTTCTTC. It yields the protein CASSTARQRYNEQFF.